This T cell receptor (beta chain) was documented in a study of beta chain features in type 1 diabetes. This CDR3 is built from 15 residues. Trimming left V 5 bases short and J 3 bases short, with 17 bases between. Germline V lookup: CDR1 SNHLY, CDR2 FYNNEI. Sequencing targeted expressed TCRB transcripts, as all isolated RNA had been reverse transcribed. Sequenced by immunoSEQ multiplex PCR; TCRdb stores in-frame clones only, minus some. The table lists 300,000 or so clones, approximately 8% of them singletons, with less than 0.45% in the top ten. The sequence was obtained from a young woman in good health. The genes are TRBV2 and TRBJ2-7; TRBD1 might be the D (5 bases). The sequencing input was central memory CD4+ T cells from blood. DNA for the CDR3: TGTGCCAGCAGTAATCCCCGGACAAGGATCTACGAGCAGTACTTC. Protein sequence: CASSNPRTRIYEQYF.